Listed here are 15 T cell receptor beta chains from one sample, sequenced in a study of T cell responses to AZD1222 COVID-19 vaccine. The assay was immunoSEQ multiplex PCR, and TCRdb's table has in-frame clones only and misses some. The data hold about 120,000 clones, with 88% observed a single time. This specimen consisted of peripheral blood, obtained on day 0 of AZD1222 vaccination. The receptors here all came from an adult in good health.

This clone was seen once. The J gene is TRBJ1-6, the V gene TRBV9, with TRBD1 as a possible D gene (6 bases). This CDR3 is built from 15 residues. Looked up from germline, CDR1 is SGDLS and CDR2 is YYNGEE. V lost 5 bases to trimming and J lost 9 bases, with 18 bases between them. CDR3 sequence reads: CASSAGSGALSPLHF. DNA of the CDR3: TGTGCCAGCAGTGCAGGTTCAGGGGCGCTTTCACCCCTCCACTTT.

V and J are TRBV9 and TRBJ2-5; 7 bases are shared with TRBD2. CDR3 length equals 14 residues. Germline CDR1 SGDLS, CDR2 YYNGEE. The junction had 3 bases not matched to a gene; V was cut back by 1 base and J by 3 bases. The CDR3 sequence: CASSVYGGKETQYF. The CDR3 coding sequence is TGTGCCAGCAGCGTATACGGGGGGAAAGAGACCCAGTACTTC.

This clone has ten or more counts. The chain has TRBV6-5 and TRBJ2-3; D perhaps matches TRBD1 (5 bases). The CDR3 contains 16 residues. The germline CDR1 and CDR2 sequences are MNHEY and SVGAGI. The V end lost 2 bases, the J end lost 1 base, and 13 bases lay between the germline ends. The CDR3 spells CASSYGQGGRTDTQYF. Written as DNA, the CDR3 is TGTGCCAGCAGTTACGGGCAGGGCGGTCGCACAGATACGCAGTATTTT.

CDR3 coding DNA: TGCAGTGCTAGTGGACCGGGGGGGTATGAGCAGTTCTTC. The encoded protein is CSASGPGGYEQFF. This chain uses TRBV20-1 with TRBJ2-1; 8 positions agree with TRBD2. Germline assignment: CDR1 DFQATT and CDR2 SNEGSKA (reference sequence). The CDR3 is 13 residues long. The J segment lost 8 bases and the V segment lost 3 bases, leaving 6 bases of the junction unmatched.

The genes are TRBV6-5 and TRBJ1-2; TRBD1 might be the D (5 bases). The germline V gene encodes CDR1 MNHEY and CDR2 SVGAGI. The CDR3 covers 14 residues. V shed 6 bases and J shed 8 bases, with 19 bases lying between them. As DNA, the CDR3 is TGTGCCAGCAGCCTTCGAACACAGGCGCAGGGCTACACCTTC. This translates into CASSLRTQAQGYTF.

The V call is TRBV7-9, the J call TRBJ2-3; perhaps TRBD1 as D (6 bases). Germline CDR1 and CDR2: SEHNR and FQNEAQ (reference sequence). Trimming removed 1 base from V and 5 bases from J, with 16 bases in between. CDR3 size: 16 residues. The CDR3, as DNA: TGTGCCAGCAGCTTAGGCTCAGGGGTCGAAAGAGATACGCAGTATTTT. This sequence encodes CASSLGSGVERDTQYF.

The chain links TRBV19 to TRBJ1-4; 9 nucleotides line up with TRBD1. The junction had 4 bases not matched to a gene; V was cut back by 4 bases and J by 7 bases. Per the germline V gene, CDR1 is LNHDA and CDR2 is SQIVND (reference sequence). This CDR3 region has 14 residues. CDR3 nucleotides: TGTGCCAGTAGTAGAGGACAGGGGTCTGAAAAACTGTTTTTT. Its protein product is CASSRGQGSEKLFF.

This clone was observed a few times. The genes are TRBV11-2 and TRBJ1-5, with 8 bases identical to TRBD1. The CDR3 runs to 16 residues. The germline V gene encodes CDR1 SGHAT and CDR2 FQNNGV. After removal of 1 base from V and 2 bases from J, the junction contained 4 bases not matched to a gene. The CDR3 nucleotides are TGTGCCAGCAGCTTAGGCCTGACAGGGGGCAATCAGCCCCAGCATTTT. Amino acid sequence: CASSLGLTGGNQPQHF. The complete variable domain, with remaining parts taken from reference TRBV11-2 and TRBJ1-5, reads EAGVAQSPRYKIIEKRQSVAFWCNPISGHATLYWYQQILGQGPKLLIQFQNNGVVDDSQLPKDRFSAERLKGVDSTLKIQPAKLEDSAVYLCASSLGLTGGNQPQHFGDGTRLSIL.

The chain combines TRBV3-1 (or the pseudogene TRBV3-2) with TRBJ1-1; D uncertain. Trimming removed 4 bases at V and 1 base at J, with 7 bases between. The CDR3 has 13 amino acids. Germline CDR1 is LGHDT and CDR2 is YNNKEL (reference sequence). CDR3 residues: CASSLRGNTEAFF. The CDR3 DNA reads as TGTGCCAGCAGCCTTAGAGGGAACACTGAAGCTTTCTTT.

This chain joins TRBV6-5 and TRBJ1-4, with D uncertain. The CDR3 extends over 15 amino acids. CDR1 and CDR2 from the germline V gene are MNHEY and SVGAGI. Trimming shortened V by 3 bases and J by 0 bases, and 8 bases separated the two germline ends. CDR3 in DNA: TGTGCCAGCAGTTATGACATTGCAACTAATGAAAAACTGTTTTTT. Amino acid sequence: CASSYDIATNEKLFF.

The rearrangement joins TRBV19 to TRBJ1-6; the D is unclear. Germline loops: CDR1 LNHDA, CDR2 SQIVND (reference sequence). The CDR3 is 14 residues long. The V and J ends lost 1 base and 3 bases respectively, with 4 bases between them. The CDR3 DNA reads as TGTGCCAGTAGTATAGGTGGCTATAATTCACCCCTCCACTTT. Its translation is CASSIGGYNSPLHF. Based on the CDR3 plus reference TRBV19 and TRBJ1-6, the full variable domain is DGGITQSPKYLFRKEGQNVTLSCEQNLNHDAMYWYRQDPGQGLRLIYYSQIVNDFQKGDIAEGYSVSREKKESFPLTVTSAQKNPTAFYLCASSIGGYNSPLHFGNGTRLTVT.

The CDR3 here is CASSQTSNTQYF. DNA for the CDR3: TGTGCCAGCAGTCAGACGAGTAACACGCAGTATTTT. V gene TRBV12-3 or TRBV12-4 combines with J gene TRBJ2-3; the D is unclear. The CDR3 runs to 12 residues. Between the trimmed V and J ends, which lost 5 bases and 9 bases, there was a span of 12 bases.

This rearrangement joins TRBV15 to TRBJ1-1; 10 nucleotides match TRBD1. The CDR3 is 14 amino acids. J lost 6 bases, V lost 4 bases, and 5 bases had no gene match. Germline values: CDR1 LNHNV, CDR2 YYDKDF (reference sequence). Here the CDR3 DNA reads TGTGCCACCAGCAAGGACAGGGGGGGCTCTGAAGCTTTCTTT. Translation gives CATSKDRGGSEAFF.

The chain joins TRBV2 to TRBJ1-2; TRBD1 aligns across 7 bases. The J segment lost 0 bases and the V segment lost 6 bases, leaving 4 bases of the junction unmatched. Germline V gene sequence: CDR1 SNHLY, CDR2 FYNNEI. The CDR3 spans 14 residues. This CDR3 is CASRQGQANYGYTF. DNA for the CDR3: TGTGCCAGCAGACAAGGACAGGCTAACTATGGCTACACCTTC.

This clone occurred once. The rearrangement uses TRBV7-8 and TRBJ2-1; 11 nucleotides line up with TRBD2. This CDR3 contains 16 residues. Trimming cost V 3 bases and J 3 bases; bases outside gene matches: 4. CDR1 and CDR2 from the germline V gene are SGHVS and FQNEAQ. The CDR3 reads CASSLKLAGDYNEQFF. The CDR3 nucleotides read TGTGCCAGCAGCTTGAAACTAGCGGGGGACTACAATGAGCAGTTCTTC.